These T cell receptor beta chains were read from a single sample in a study of T cells expressing NK-cell markers. TCRdb re-analyzed the 5' RACE reads; it lists each CDR3 protein once, without DNA. Its table records 200,000 to 300,000 distinct CDR3 sequences. The material sequenced was blood T cells: a sorted CD56 or NKG2C T cell subset, CD4+ or CD8+ T cells, or bulk PBMC T cells (not recorded which). Receptors originate from a woman between 18 and 69 years old in good health. Each CDR3 is given with its conserved first and last residue.

CDR3 protein	J gene	V gene	CDR3 length
CSATRRESTGELFF	TRBJ2-2	TRBV20-1	14
CSARNVGGQPQHF	TRBJ1-5	TRBV20-1	13
CASSLRQVSRELFF	TRBJ2-2	TRBV7-2	14
CASSQDEVGGSYEQYF	TRBJ2-7	TRBV4-2	16
CASSFSGRSSYEQYF	TRBJ2-7	TRBV28	15
CASSLRQGTMNTEAFF	TRBJ1-1	TRBV7-9	16
CASSWDSGGVSSYNEQFF	TRBJ2-1	TRBV11-2	18
CASSRQPMNSGANVLTF	TRBJ2-6	TRBV2	17
CASSESGGFYNEQFF	TRBJ2-1	TRBV5-1	15
CASSFRYSNQPQHF	TRBJ1-5	TRBV7-2	14
CASSLRPPGTVVNEQFF	TRBJ2-1	TRBV18	17
CASSQDLGTAETQYF	TRBJ2-5	TRBV14	15
CASSLEVSGPYEQYF	TRBJ2-7	TRBV7-2	15
CSQSFYNEQFF	TRBJ2-1	TRBV29-1	11
CASSFASGGAGAYNEQFF	TRBJ2-1	TRBV28	18
CASSYSGASTDTQYF	TRBJ2-3	TRBV6-5	15
CASSPPDLASGETQYF	TRBJ2-5	TRBV18	16
CASSQGGTSGGNEQFF	TRBJ2-1	TRBV4-1	16
CASSPDSGQETQYF	TRBJ2-5	TRBV12-3/TRBV12-4	14
CSARGTGSSYNSPLHF	TRBJ1-6	TRBV20-1	16
CASSYLRGTYNEQFF	TRBJ2-1	TRBV6-2/TRBV6-3	15
CASSINAVTTYEQYF	TRBJ2-7	TRBV12-3/TRBV12-4	15
CASSLGQTYNEQFF	TRBJ2-1	TRBV5-1	14
CASSLDLTAKEKLFF	TRBJ1-4	TRBV7-9	15
CASSLGRGGPQETQYF	TRBJ2-5	TRBV12-3/TRBV12-4	16
CASSNRDHTDTQYF	TRBJ2-3	TRBV7-9	14
CASTPQGFNYGYTF	TRBJ1-2	TRBV7-2	14
CASSQAGPGLAGSGELFF	TRBJ2-2	TRBV4-3	18
CASSLVGAKNIQYF	TRBJ2-4	TRBV7-2	14
CASSPQGIYGYTF	TRBJ1-2	TRBV6-1	13
CASSIGQGASGEPQHF	TRBJ1-5	TRBV19	16
CASSSSLSGTGRYEQYF	TRBJ2-7	TRBV7-2	17
CASSLDRELGEPSYEQYF	TRBJ2-7	TRBV5-1	18
CSARGAQKTGGDPEAFF	TRBJ1-1	TRBV20-1	17
CATQPGQGVTQYF	TRBJ2-5	TRBV24-1	13
CSVDMGHGYTF	TRBJ1-2	TRBV29-1	11
CASSSGQGFEKLFF	TRBJ1-4	TRBV7-2	14
CSARAGDTQYF	TRBJ2-3	TRBV20-1	11
CASSEGAGRALYNEQFF	TRBJ2-1	TRBV2	17
CSARVKGQASTDTQYF	TRBJ2-3	TRBV20-1	16
CASSPGQGAVNTIYF	TRBJ1-3	TRBV7-9	15
CASSLVREREETQYF	TRBJ2-5	TRBV7-8	15
CASSLRDRGTQYF	TRBJ2-5	TRBV12-3/TRBV12-4	13
CSARDPRTGSTDTQYF	TRBJ2-3	TRBV20-1	16
CASRSMGGDTQYF	TRBJ2-3	TRBV4-1	13
CASSLEDYNEQFF	TRBJ2-1	TRBV12-3/TRBV12-4	13
CSVEVQGGTEAFF	TRBJ1-1	TRBV29-1	13
CSVLKNEGFTGELFF	TRBJ2-2	TRBV29-1	15